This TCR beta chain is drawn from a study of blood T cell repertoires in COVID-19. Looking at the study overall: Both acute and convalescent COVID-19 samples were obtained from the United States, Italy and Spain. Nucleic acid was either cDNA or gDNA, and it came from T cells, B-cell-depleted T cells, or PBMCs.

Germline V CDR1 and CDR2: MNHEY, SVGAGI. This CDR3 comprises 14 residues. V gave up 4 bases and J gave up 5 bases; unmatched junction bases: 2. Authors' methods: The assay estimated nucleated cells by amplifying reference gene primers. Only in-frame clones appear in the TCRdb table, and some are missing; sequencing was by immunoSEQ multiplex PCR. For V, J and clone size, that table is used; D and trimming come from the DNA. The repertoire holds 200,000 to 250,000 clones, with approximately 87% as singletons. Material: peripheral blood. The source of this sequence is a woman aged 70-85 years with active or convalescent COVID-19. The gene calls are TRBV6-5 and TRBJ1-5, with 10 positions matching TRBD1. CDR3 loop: CASSWGTGDQPQHF. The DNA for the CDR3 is TGTGCCAGCAGTTGGGGGACAGGGGATCAGCCCCAGCATTTT.